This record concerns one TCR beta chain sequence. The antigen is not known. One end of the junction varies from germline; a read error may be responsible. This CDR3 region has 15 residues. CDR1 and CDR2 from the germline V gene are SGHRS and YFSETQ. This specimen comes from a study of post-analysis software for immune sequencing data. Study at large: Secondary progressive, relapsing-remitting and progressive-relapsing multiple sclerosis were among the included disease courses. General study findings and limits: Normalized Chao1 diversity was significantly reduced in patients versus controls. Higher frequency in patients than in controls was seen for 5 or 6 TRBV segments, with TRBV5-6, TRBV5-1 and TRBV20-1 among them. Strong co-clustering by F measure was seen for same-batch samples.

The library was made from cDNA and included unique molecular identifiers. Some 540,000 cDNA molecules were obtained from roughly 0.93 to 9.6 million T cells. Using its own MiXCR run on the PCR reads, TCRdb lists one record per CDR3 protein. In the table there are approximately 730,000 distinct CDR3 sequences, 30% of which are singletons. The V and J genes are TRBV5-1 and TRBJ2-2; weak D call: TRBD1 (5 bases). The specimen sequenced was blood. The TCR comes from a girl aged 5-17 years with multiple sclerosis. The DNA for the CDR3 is TGCGCCAGCAGCTTGGAAGGGGCGAACATCGGGGAGCTGTTTTTT. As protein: CASSLEGANIGELFF.